The 18 T cell receptor beta chains reported below all come from one sample, sequenced in a study of response to subunit inactivated influenza vaccine (dated by TCRdb to about 2018). The library relied on RT-PCR. The sample was run on an Illumina HiSeq 2500. TCRdb handled the public reads itself, with Q25 trimming in fastp and clone calling in MiXCR, and kept productive beta chains. Each CDR3 protein gets just one entry, which takes the most common genes and DNA from the rows behind it. This sample holds 530,000 or so distinct CDR3 sequences; about 25% were observed only once. The top ten constitute under 2.5% of the sample. Source: CD4+ T cells sorted from PBMCs, taken 5 days after vaccination. The source is a man aged 45-65 years who received an inactivated influenza vaccine. Donor details come from another sample of the same person, matched by shared clones.

The V and J genes are TRBV20-1 and TRBJ2-7; D possibly uses TRBD1 or TRBD2 (5 bases each). Looked up from germline, CDR1 is DFQATT and CDR2 is SNEGSKA (reference sequence). The CDR3 length is 14 residues. V lost 4 bases and J lost 1, with 14 bases in between. The CDR3 DNA is TGCAGTGCTACGCCGGGGCCTGGGTCCTACGAGCAGTACTTC. Amino acids: CSATPGPGSYEQYF.

The CDR3 sequence is CASSVMGQGNTEAFF. As DNA, the CDR3 is TGTGCCAGCAGCGTTATGGGACAGGGGAACACTGAAGCTTTCTTT. The V call is TRBV9, the J call TRBJ1-1; 9 bases fit TRBD1. Trimming removed 2 bases from V and 1 base from J; junction bases left unmatched: 3. Germline CDR1 SGDLS, CDR2 YYNGEE. The CDR3 consists of 15 residues.

A few counts support this clonotype. The DNA of the CDR3 is TGTGCCAGCAGCCAAGGGTGGAAACAGGGTCTCCACAATGAGCAGTTCTTC. Amino acid sequence: CASSQGWKQGLHNEQFF. The rearrangement links TRBV14 to TRBJ2-1; a weak D match, TRBD1 (6 bases). CDR1 and CDR2 from the germline V gene are SGHDN and FVKESK. V lost 1 base and J lost 5, with 18 bases in between. This CDR3 has 17 amino acids.

In its sample, this clonotype was seen a few times. The V call is TRBV7-9, the J call TRBJ2-2; TRBD1 agrees at 8 bases. V dropped 8 bases and J dropped 4; count of bases not matched to a gene: 0. The CDR3 runs 12 residues. Germline loops: CDR1 SEHNR, CDR2 FQNEAQ (reference sequence). The CDR3 DNA sequence: TGTGCCAGCGACAGGGGCACCGGGGAGCTGTTTTTT. It codes for CASDRGTGELFF.

The sample holds a few counts of this clonotype. The chain links TRBV5-1 to TRBJ2-1, with TRBD2 matching over 8 bases. V gave up 4 bases and J gave up 6 bases; unmatched junction bases: 6. The CDR3 has 14 residues. CDR1 is SGHRS, CDR2 YFSETQ, per germline. The CDR3 coding sequence is TGCGCCAGCAGCAGGACTAGCTATCCCAATGAGCAGTTCTTC. Translated, it gives CASSRTSYPNEQFF.

This clonotype was seen a few times. The chain couples TRBV7-9 to TRBJ2-1; D uncertain. This CDR3 contains 14 residues. Germline-derived CDR1 and CDR2 are SEHNR and FQNEAQ (reference sequence). The ends were cut back, 1 base at V and 6 bases at J, with 10 bases in the middle. The CDR3 coding sequence is TGTGCCAGCAGCTTAGAGGGCAGACTCAATGAGCAGTTCTTC. This encodes CASSLEGRLNEQFF.

There are a few counts of this clonotype. The rearrangement uses TRBV28 and TRBJ1-5, with TRBD1 as a possible D gene (5 bases). This CDR3 spans 14 amino acids. Germline assignment: CDR1 MDHEN and CDR2 SYDVKM. Trimming removed 2 bases at V and 6 bases at J, with 11 bases between. CDR3 DNA: TGTGCCAGCAGTTTAGGCAGGGCCCCTCAGCCCCAGCATTTT. Its translation is CASSLGRAPQPQHF.

This clonotype was recorded a few times. The chain is built from TRBV10-3 and TRBJ2-1, with 9 positions matching TRBD2. CDR1 is ENHRY and CDR2 is SYGVKD in the germline V gene. The CDR3 runs to 15 residues. Trimming at V came to 8 bases and at J to 8 bases, leaving 13 bases not matched to a gene. CDR3 sequence (DNA): TGTGCCATCGCGCGATTAGCGGGAGTCAATGATGAGCAGTTCTTC. Residues: CAIARLAGVNDEQFF.

The chain carries TRBV4-2 and TRBJ1-1; 7 bases are a match to TRBD1. Trimming cost V 3 bases and J 1 base; bases outside gene matches: 11. There are 17 residues in the CDR3. Per germline, CDR1 LGHNA and CDR2 YNFKEQ. The CDR3 sequence is CASSQLGRGQRNTEAFF. In DNA form, the CDR3 reads TGTGCCAGCAGCCAGTTAGGAAGGGGACAGAGGAACACTGAAGCTTTCTTT.

The chain recombines TRBV6-1 with TRBJ2-5; a weak D match, TRBD2 (6 bases). V was clipped by 4 bases and J by 4 bases, with 13 bases between them. The CDR3 runs 14 residues. The germline V gene has CDR1 MNHNS and CDR2 SASEGT. CDR3 sequence (DNA): TGTGCCAGCAGTGGGTGGGAGGTCCGAGAGACCCAGTACTTC. Protein product: CASSGWEVRETQYF.

The chain carries TRBV28 and TRBJ2-7; no firm D call. This CDR3 comprises 13 residues. Trimming took 5 bases from V and 2 from J, leaving 10 bases between them. In germline, CDR1 is MDHEN, CDR2 SYDVKM. CDR3: CASSTSSTYEQYF. The CDR3 DNA reads as TGTGCCAGCAGTACCTCCTCTACCTACGAGCAGTACTTC.

The rearrangement joins TRBV7-2 to TRBJ2-5; 8 nucleotides line up with TRBD1. The junction had 14 bases not matched to a gene; V was cut back by 0 bases and J by 2 bases. Germline-derived CDR1 and CDR2 are SGHTA and FQGNSA. CDR3 length: 19 residues. Here the CDR3 reads CASSLAWSGGWGWQETQYF. Written as DNA, the CDR3 is TGTGCCAGCAGCTTAGCTTGGTCAGGGGGCTGGGGCTGGCAAGAGACCCAGTACTTC.

Here the CDR3 DNA reads TGTACCATCTGTCGGACTAGCGGGGGCCTATCGTACCAAGAGACCCAGTACTTC. Amino acids: CTICRTSGGLSYQETQYF. The J gene is TRBJ2-5, the V gene TRBV2; 13 nucleotides match TRBD2. This CDR3 is built from 18 residues. Germline V lookup: CDR1 SNHLY, CDR2 FYNNEI.

V usage is TRBV5-1 and J usage is TRBJ1-1; unclear D gene. CDR3 length: 13 residues. Germline-derived CDR1 and CDR2 are SGHRS and YFSETQ. V gave up 3 bases and J gave up 3 bases, with 9 bases separating them. CDR3 loop: CASSSDAYTEAFF. In nucleotides, the CDR3 is TGCGCCAGCAGCTCTGACGCTTACACTGAAGCTTTCTTT.

Concerning this clonotype: A much larger clone is a single base away; this may be a read error. The rearrangement joins TRBV9 to TRBJ2-1; no firm D call. This CDR3 region has 14 residues. With 0 bases removed from V and 7 bases from J, the gap between germline ends came to 11 bases. Germline values: CDR1 SGDLS, CDR2 YYNGEE. DNA of the CDR3: TGTGCCAGCAGCGTAGCGATAAGGAGTAATGAGCAGTTCTTC. This sequence encodes CASSVAIRSNEQFF.

This clonotype was recorded once. V gene TRBV10-3 combines with J gene TRBJ2-7; no firm D call. V lost 11 bases and J 2 bases, leaving 13 bases between the germline ends. CDR1 and CDR2 (germline): ENHRY, SYGVKD. The CDR3 has 12 residues. CDR3 amino acids: CASQDGTYEQYF. The CDR3 DNA sequence: TGTGCCTCCCAAGATGGGACCTACGAGCAGTACTTC.

The sample holds a few counts of this clonotype. The V gene is TRBV3-1, the J gene TRBJ2-5; D might be TRBD1 (7 bases). There are 14 residues in the CDR3. CDR1 and CDR2 (germline): LGHDT, YNNKEL (reference sequence). V shed 3 bases and J shed 4 bases, with 12 bases lying between them. The CDR3 DNA follows: TGTGCCAGCAGCCATCGACAGGGAGGAGAGACCCAGTACTTC. Translation: CASSHRQGGETQYF.

The rearrangement uses TRBV5-1 and TRBJ1-5, with 8 bases matching TRBD1. J lost 13 bases, V lost 3 bases, and 6 bases had no gene match. This CDR3 region has 12 residues. CDR1 is SGHRS, CDR2 YFSETQ, per germline. CDR3 bases: TGCGCCAGCAGCTACGACAGGGGCCCACAGCATTTT. The encoded protein is CASSYDRGPQHF.